This T cell receptor beta chain derives from a study of low-dose radiotherapy and immunotherapy resistance in tumors. Background on the study: Every two weeks patients got nivolumab 240 mg flat dose, plus ipilimumab 1 mg/kg every six weeks, intravenously. Intravenous cyclophosphamide at 200 mg/m2 preceded radiation and immunotherapy by one day, every two weeks. Patients' oral aspirin dose was 300 mg daily across four cycles from cycle 1 day 1.

Stated time point: before trial treatment. The J segment lost 6 bases and the V segment lost 6 bases, leaving 13 bases of the junction unmatched. Per germline, CDR1 MNHEY and CDR2 SVGAGI. The CDR3 runs to 17 residues. This clonotype was recorded many times. Priming of first-strand cDNA relied on TRAV- and TRBV-specific primers (covering alpha and beta chains). The authors ran about 18 PCR cycles to amplify TCRs with a constant-region primer and V-primer adapter. Amplification of the isolated mRNA used in vitro transcription. Using its own MiXCR run on the reads, TCRdb lists one record per CDR3 protein. The table shows 65,000 to 95,000 distinct CDR3 sequences, with over 15% occurring only once.

The sample here was PBMCs, taken before treatment. V and J are TRBV6-5 and TRBJ2-3; 12 bases fit TRBD2. The clonotype was recovered from a male donor with prostate cancer. The CDR3 DNA follows: TGTGCCAGCAGGACCACTAGCGGGGGGCCAGGTTGGGATACGCAGTATTTT. Protein: CASRTTSGGPGWDTQYF.